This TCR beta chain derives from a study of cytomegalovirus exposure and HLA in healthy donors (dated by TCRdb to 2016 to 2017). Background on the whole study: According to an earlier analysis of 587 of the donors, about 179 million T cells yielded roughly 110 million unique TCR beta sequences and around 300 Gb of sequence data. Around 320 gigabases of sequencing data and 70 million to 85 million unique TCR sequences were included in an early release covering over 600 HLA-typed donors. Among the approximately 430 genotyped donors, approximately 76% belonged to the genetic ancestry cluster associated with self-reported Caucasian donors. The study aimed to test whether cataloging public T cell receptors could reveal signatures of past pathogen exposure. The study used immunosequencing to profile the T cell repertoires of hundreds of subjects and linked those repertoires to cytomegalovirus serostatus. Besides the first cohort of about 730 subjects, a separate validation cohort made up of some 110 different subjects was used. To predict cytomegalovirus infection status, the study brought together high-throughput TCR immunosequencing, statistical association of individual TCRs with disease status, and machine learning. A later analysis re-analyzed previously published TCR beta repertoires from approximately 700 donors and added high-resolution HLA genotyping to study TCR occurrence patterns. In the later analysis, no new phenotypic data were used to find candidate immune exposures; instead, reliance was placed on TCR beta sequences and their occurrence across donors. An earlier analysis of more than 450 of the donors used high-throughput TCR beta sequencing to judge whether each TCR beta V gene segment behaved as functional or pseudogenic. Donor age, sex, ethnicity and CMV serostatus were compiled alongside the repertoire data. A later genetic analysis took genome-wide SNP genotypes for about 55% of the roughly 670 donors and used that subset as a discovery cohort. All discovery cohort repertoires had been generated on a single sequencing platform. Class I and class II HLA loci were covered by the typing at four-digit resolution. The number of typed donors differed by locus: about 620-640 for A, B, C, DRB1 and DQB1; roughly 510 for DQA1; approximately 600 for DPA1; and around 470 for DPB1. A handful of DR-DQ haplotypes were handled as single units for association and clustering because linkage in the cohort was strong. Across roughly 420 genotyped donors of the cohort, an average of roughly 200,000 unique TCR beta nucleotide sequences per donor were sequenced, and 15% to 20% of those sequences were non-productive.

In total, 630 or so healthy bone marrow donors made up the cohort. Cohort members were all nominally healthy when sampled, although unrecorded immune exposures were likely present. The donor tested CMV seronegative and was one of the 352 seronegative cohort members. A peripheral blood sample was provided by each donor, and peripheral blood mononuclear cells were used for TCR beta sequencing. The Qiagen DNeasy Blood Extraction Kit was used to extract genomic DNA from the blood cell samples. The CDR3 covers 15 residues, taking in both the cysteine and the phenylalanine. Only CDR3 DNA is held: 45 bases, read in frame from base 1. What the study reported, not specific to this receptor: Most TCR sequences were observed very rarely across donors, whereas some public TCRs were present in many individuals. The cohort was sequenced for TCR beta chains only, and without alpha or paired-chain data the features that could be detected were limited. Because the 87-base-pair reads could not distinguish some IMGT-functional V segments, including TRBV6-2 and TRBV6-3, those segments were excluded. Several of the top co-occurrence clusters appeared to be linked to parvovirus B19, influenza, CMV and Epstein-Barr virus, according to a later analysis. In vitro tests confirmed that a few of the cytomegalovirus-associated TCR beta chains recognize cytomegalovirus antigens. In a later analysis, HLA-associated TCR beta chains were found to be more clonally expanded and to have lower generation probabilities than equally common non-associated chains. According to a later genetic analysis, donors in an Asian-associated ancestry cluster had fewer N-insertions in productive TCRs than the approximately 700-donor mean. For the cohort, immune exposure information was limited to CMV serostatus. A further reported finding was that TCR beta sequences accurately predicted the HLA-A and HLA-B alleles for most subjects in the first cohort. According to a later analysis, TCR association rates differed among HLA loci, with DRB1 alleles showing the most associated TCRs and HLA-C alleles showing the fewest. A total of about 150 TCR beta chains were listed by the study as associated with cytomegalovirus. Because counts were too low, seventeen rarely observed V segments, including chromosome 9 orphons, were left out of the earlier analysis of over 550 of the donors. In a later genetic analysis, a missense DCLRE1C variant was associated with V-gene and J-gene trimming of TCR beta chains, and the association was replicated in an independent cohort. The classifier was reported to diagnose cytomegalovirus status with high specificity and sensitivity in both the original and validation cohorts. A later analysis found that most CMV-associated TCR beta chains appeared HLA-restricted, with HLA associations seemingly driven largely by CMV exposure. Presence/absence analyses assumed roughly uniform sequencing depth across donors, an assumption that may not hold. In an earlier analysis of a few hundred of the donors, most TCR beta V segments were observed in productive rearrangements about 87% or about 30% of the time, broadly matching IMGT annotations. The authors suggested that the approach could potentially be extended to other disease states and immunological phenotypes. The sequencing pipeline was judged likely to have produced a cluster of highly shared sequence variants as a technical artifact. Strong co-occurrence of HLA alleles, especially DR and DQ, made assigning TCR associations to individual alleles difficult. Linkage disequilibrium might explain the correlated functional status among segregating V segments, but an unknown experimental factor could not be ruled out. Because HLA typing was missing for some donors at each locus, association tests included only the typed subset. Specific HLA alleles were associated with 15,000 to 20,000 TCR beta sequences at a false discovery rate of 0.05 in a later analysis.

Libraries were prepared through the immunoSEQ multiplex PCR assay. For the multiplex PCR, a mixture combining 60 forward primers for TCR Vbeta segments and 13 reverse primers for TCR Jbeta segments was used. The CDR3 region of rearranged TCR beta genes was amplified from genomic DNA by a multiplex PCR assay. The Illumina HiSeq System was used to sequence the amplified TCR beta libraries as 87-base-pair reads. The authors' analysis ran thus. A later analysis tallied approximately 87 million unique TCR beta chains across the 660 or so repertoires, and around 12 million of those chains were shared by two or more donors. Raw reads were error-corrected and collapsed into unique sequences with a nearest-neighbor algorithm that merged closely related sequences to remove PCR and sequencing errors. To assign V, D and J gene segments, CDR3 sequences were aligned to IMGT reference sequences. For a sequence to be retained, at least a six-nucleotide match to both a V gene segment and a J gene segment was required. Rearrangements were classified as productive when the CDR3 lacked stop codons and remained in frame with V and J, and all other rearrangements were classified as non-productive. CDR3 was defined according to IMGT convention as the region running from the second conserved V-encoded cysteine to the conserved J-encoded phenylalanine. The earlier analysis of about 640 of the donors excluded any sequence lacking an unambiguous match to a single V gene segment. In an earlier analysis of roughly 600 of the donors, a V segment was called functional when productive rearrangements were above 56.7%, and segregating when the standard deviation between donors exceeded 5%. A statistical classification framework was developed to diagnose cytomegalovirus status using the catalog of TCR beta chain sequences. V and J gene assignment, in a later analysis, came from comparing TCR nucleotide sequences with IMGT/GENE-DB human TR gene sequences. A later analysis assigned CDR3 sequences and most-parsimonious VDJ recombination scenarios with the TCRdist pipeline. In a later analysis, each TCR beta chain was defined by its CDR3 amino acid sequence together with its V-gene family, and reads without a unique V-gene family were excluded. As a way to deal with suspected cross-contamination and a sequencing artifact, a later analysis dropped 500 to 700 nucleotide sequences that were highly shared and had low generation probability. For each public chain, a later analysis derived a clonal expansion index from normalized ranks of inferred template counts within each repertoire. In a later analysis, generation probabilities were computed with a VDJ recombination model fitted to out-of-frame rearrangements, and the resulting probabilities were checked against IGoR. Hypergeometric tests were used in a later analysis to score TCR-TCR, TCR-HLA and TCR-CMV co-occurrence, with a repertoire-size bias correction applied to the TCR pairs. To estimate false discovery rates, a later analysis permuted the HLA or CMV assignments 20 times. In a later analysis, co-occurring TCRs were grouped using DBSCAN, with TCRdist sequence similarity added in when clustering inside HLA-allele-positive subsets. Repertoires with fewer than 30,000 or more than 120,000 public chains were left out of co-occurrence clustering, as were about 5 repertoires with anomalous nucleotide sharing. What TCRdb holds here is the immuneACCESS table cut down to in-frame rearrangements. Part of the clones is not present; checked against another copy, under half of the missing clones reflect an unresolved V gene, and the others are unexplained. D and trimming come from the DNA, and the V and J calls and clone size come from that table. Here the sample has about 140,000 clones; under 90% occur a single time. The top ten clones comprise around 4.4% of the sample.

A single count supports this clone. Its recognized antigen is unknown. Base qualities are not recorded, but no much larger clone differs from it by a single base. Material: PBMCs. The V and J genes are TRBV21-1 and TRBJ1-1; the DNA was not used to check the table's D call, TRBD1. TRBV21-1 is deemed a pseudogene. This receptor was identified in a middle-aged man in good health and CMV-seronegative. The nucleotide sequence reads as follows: TGTGCCAGCAGACAGGGTCTTGCCTGCTACACTGAAGCTTTCTTT. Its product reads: CASRQGLACYTEAFF.